The entry below describes one T cell receptor (beta chain). This clonotype was recorded a few times. This clone's antigen is unknown. No much larger clone is present one base from it, and per-base qualities are unavailable. From the germline V gene, CDR1 is MNHNS and CDR2 is SASEGT. Trimming takes 5 bases from V and 1 base from J, and the germline ends sit 11 bases apart. From the cysteine through the phenylalanine, the CDR3 covers 14 amino acids. The DNA shown is the 42-base CDR3, in frame from base 1. The sample is drawn from a study of CD8 T cells in ankylosing spondylitis (dated by TCRdb to the late 2010s). In terms of the full investigation: The study profiled T cell receptor beta repertoires in healthy donors and ankylosing spondylitis patients to find disease-linked TCR variants. In total, the full study cohort was made up of 108 healthy donors and about two dozen ankylosing spondylitis patients. Peripheral blood samples were taken, and synovial fluid was additionally collected from ankylosing spondylitis patients.

The study at large found these results: In peripheral blood, the disease-linked clones were found at relatively low frequencies and had a CD8+ phenotype. Significant enrichment of the disease-linked clones was reported in matched synovial fluid samples from ankylosing spondylitis patients. A TCR beta motif made up of roughly eight highly homologous amino acid variants appeared to be characteristic of blood from ankylosing spondylitis patients. Some TCR beta motif variants had previously been reported in synovial fluid and blood of reactive arthritis patients, which suggested common disease-initiation mechanisms.

The sequencer listed for this sample is Illumina HiSeq 2500. Quantitative 5'-RACE with molecular barcodes was used to prepare TCR beta libraries. As for the authors' bioinformatics: A new computational method based on a probabilistic model of VDJ rearrangement was used to identify disease-linked TCR variants. The public reads were reprocessed in TCRdb via fastp at Q25 and MiXCR, keeping in-frame beta chains. CDR3 protein duplicates are merged, each entry listing the most common genes and DNA. The V and J calls and clone size are TCRdb's, not the authors'. For this sample the table gives just over 300,000 distinct CDR3 sequences, of which roughly 20% were detected only once. The ten largest clones add up to 3.5% of the sample.

Sequenced sample: blood, either unsorted or a sorted T cell fraction (not recorded which). This chain is built from TRBV6-1 and TRBJ1-1; the D segment cannot be called with confidence. The clonotype originates from a female donor with ankylosing spondylitis or in good health (not recorded which). The DNA sequence is as follows: TGTGCCAGCAGTCTTTATGGAAGGAACACTGAAGCTTTCTTT. The translation is CASSLYGRNTEAFF.